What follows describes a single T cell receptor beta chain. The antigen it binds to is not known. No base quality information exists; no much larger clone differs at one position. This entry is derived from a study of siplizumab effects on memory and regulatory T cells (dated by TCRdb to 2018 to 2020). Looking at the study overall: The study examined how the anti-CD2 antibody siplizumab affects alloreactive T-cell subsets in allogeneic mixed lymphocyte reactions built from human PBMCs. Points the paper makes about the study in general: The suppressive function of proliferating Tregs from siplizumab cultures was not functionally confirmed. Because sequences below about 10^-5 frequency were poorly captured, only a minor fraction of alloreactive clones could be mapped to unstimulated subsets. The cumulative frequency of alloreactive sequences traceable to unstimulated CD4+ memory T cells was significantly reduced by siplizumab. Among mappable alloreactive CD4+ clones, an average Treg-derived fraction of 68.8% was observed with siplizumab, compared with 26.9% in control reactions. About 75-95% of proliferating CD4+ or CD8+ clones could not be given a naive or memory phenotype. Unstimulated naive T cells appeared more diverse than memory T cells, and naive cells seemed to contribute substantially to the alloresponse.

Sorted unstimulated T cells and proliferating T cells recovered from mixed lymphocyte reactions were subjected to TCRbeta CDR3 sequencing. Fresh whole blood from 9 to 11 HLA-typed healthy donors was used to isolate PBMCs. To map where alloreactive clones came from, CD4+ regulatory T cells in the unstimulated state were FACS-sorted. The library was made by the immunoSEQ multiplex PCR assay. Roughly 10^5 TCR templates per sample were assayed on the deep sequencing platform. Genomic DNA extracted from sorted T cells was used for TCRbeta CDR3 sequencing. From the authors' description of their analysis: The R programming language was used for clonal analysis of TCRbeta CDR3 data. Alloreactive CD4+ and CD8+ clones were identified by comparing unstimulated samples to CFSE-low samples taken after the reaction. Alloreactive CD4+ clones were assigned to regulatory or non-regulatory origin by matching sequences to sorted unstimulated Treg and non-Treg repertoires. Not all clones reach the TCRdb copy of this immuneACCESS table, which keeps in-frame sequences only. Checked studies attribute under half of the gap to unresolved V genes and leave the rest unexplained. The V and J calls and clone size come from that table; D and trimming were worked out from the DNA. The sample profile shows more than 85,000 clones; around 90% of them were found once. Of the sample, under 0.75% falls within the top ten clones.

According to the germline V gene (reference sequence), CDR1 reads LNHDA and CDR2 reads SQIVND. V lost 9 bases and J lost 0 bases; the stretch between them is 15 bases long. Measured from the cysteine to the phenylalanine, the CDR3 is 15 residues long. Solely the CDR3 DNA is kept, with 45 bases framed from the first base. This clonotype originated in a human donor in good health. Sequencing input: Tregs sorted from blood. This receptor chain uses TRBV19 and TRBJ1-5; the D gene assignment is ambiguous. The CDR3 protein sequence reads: CASVGSDYSNQPQHF. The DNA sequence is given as TGTGCCAGCGTGGGGTCGGACTATAGCAATCAGCCCCAGCATTTT.